This T cell receptor (beta chain) is drawn from a study of T cell responses to AZD1222 COVID-19 vaccine. The CDR3 has 14 residues. The V end was cut by 5 bases, the J end by 4 bases, with 14 bases between. The V gene's germline CDR1 is SEHNR and CDR2 FQNEAQ (reference sequence). Study-level findings and limits: At 160-218 and 743-854, vaccine-associated CD4 TCRs were dominant, and they spanned spike.

Points on this clone: Its antigen is as yet unknown.

Assay: immunoSEQ multiplex PCR; the TCRdb copy retains only in-frame clones and omits some. The repertoire holds 120,000 or so clones, around 90% seen once, with around 1.2% in the top ten. The V and J genes are TRBV7-9 and TRBJ2-5; a weak D match, TRBD2 (5 bases). Sample: peripheral blood, taken on day 0 of AZD1222 vaccination. This clonotype was sampled from an adult in good health. CDR3 sequence: CASSPSLGAETQYF. The CDR3 DNA reads TGTGCCAGCAGCCCATCACTGGGAGCAGAGACCCAGTACTTC.